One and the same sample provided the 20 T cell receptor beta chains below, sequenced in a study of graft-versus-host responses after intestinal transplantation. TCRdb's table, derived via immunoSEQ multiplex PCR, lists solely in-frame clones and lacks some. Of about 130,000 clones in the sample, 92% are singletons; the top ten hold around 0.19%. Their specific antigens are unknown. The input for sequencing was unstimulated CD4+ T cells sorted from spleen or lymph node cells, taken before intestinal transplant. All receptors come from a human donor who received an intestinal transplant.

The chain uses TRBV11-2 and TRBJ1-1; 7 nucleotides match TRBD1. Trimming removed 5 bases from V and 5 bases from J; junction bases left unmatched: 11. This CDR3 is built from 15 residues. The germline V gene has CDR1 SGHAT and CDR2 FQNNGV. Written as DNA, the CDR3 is TGTGCCAGCAGCGGACTTCGTAGGGGGCGGACTGAAGCTTTCTTT. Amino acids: CASSGLRRGRTEAFF.

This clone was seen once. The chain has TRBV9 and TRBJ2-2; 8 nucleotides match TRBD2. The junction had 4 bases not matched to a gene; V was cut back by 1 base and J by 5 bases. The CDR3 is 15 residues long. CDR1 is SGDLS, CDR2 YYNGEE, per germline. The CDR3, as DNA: TGTGCCAGCAGCGTACTACGGGAGGGAACCGGGGAGCTGTTTTTT. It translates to CASSVLREGTGELFF.

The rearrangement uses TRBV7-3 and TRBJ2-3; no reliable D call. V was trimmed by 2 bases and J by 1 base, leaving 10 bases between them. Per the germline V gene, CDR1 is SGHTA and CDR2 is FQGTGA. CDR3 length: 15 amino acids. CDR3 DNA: TGTGCCAGCAGCTTAGTAGGGCCGGGCACAGATACGCAGTATTTT. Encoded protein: CASSLVGPGTDTQYF.

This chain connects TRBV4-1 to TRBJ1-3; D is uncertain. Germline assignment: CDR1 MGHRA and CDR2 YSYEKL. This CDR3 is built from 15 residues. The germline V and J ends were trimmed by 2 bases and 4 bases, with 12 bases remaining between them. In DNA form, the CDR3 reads TGCGCCAGCAGCCAACTAACCCTCCCGGGAAACACCATATATTTT. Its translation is CASSQLTLPGNTIYF.

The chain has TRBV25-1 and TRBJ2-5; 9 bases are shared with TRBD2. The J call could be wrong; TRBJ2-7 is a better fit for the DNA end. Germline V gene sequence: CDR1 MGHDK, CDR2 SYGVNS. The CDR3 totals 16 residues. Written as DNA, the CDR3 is TGTGCCAGCAGTCCTGGGACTAGCCCACCGTTTTACGAGCAGTACTTC. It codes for CASSPGTSPPFYEQYF.

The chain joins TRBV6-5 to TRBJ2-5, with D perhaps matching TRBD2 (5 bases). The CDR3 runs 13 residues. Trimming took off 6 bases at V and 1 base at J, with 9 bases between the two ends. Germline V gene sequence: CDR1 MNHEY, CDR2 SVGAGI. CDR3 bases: TGTGCCAGCAGGGAGAGCGGCCAAGAGACCCAGTACTTC. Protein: CASRESGQETQYF.

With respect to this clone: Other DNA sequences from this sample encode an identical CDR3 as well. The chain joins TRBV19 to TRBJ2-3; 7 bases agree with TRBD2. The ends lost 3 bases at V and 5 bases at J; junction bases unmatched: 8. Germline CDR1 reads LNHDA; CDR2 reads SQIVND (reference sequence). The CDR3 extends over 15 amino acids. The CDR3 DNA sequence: TGTGCCAGTAGTATCCCTTCGCGGGAGAGAGATACGCAGTATTTT. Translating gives CASSIPSRERDTQYF. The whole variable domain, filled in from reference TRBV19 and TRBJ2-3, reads DGGITQSPKYLFRKEGQNVTLSCEQNLNHDAMYWYRQDPGQGLRLIYYSQIVNDFQKGDIAEGYSVSREKKESFPLTVTSAQKNPTAFYLCASSIPSRERDTQYFGPGTRLTVL.

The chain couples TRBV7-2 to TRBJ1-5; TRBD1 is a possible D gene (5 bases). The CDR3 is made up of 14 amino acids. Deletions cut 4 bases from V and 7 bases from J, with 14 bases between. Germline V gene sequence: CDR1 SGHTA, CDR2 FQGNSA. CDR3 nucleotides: TGTGCCAGCAGCTCACGACAGATAGTGCAGCCCCAGCATTTT. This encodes CASSSRQIVQPQHF.

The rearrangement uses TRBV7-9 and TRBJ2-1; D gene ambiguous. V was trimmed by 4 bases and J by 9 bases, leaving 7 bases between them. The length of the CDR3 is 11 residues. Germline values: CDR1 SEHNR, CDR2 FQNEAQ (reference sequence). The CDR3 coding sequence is TGTGCCAGCAGCTCCAAGGCTGAGCAGTTCTTC. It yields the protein CASSSKAEQFF. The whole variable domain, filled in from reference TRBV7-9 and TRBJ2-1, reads DTGVSQNPRHKITKRGQNVTFRCDPISEHNRLYWYRQTLGQGPEFLTYFQNEAQLEKSRLLSDRFSAERPKGSFSTLEIQRTEQGDSAMYLCASSSKAEQFFGPGTRLTVL.

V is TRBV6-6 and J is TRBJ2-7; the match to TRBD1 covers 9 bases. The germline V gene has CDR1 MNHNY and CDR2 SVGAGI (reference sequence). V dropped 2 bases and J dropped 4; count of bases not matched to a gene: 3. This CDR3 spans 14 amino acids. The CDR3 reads CASSYTDRGYEQYF. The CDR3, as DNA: TGTGCCAGCAGTTACACTGACAGGGGGTACGAGCAGTACTTC.

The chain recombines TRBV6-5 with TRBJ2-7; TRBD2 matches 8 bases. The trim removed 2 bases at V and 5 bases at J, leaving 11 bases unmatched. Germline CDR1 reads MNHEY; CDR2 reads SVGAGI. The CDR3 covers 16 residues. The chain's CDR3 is CASSYGLGLGLNEQYF. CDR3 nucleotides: TGTGCCAGCAGTTACGGCCTGGGACTAGGTCTTAACGAGCAGTACTTC.

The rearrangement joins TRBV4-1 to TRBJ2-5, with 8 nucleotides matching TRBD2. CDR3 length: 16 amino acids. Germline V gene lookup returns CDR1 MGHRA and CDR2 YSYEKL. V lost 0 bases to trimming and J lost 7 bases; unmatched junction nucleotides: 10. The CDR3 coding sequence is TGCGCCAGCAGCCAAGAATCAAGCGGGGGAGTAAGGACCCAGTACTTC. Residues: CASSQESSGGVRTQYF.

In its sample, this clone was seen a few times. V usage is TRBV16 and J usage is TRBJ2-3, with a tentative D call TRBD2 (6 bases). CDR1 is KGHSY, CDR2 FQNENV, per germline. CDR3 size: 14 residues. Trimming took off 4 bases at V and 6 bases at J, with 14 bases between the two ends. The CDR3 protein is CASSLDRAGDTQYF. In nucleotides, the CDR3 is TGTGCCAGCAGCCTGGACCGCGCGGGGGATACGCAGTATTTT.

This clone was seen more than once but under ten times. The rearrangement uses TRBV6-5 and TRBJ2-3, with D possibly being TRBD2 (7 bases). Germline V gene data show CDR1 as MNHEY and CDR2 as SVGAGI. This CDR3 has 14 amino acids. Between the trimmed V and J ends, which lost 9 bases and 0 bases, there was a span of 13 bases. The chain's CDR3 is CASGRGDSTDTQYF. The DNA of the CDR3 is TGTGCCAGTGGGAGGGGGGATAGCACAGATACGCAGTATTTT.

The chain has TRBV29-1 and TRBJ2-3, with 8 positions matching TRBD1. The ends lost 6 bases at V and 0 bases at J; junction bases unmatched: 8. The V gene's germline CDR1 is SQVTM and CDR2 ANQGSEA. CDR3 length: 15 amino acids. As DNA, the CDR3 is TGCAGCGTCGAGGGGACAGGAGATAGCACAGATACGCAGTATTTT. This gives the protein CSVEGTGDSTDTQYF.

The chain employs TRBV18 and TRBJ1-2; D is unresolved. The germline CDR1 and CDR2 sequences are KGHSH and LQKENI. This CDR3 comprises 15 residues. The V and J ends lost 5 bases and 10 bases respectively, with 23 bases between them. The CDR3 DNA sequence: TGTGCCAGCTCAACCACGTCCGGTACAGCTCAAACCTACACCTTC. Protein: CASSTTSGTAQTYTF.

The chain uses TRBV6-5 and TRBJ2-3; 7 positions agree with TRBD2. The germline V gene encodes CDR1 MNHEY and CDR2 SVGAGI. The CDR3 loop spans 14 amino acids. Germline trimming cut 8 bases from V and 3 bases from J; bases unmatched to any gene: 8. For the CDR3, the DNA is TGTGCCAGCTTGGTCGGGGGAGGGACAGATACGCAGTATTTT. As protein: CASLVGGGTDTQYF.

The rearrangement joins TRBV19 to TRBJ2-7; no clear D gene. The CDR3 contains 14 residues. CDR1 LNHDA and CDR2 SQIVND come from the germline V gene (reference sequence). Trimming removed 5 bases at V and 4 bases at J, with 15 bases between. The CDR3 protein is CASSLRGTLYEQYF. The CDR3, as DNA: TGTGCCAGTAGTTTGAGAGGAACCCTTTACGAGCAGTACTTC.

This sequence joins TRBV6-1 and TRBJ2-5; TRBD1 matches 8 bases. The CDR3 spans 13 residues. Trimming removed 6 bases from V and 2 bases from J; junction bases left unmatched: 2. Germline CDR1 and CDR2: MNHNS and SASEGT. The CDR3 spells CASRGQGQETQYF. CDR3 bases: TGTGCCAGCAGAGGACAGGGACAAGAGACCCAGTACTTC.

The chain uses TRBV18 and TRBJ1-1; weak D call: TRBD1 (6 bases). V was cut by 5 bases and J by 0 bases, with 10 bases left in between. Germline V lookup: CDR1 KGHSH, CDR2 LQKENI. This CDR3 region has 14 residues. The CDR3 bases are TGTGCCAGCTCAAGGGGGGAAATGAACACTGAAGCTTTCTTT. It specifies CASSRGEMNTEAFF.